The 24 T cell receptor beta chains reported below all come from one sample, sequenced in a study of T cell responses to AZD1222 COVID-19 vaccine. Produced via immunoSEQ multiplex PCR; TCRdb's table is partial and in-frame only. Among about 140,000 clones, more than 70% were seen once, and the ten largest hold under 3.5%. The sequencing used peripheral blood, collected on day 0 of AZD1222 vaccination. All receptors come from an adult in good health.

The chain recombines TRBV7-2 with TRBJ2-6; D is perhaps TRBD1 (6 bases). Between the trimmed V and J ends, which lost 5 bases and 0 bases, there was a span of 11 bases. Germline loops: CDR1 SGHTA, CDR2 FQGNSA. This CDR3 is built from 16 residues. CDR3 DNA sequence: TGTGCCAGCAGCCACACAGGGAGCTCTGGGGCCAACGTCCTGACTTTC. Its translation: CASSHTGSSGANVLTF.

This sequence joins TRBV19 and TRBJ2-5, with 8 nucleotides matching TRBD1. Trimming cost V 7 bases and J 5 bases; bases outside gene matches: 12. Per germline, CDR1 LNHDA and CDR2 SQIVND (reference sequence). This CDR3 contains 15 residues. The CDR3 reads CASNPRGPENETQYF. The CDR3 nucleotides are TGTGCCAGTAATCCCAGGGGGCCAGAGAATGAGACCCAGTACTTC.

This chain uses TRBV27 with TRBJ1-4; no firm D call. Germline CDR1 is MNHEY and CDR2 is SMNVEV (reference sequence). This CDR3 comprises 13 residues. V gave up 8 bases and J gave up 8 bases, with 15 bases separating them. The CDR3 here is CASSARVGEKLFF. The CDR3 DNA is TGTGCCAGCTCCGCTCGTGTTGGAGAAAAACTGTTTTTT.

V and J are TRBV28 and TRBJ1-1; 7 bases agree with TRBD1. The V gene end was trimmed by 8 bases and the J gene end by 4 bases; junction bases not matched to a gene: 7. There are 13 residues in the CDR3. Germline CDR1 reads MDHEN; CDR2 reads SYDVKM. DNA of the CDR3: TGTGCCAGCGTAGGGGGGACAGTCACTGAAGCTTTCTTT. Translated, it gives CASVGGTVTEAFF.

The chain uses TRBV6-5 and TRBJ1-3; D not resolved. Trimming cost V 7 bases and J 4 bases, with 11 bases left between them. This CDR3 is built from 13 residues. Germline values: CDR1 MNHEY, CDR2 SVGAGI. The chain's CDR3 is CASIPSGGNTIYF. For the CDR3, the DNA is TGTGCCAGCATTCCCTCCGGGGGAAACACCATATATTTT.

The genes are TRBV7-3 and TRBJ2-7, with D perhaps assigned TRBD1 or TRBD2 (5 bases each). V gave up 2 bases and J gave up 5 bases, with 16 bases separating them. CDR3 length: 15 amino acids. Germline-derived CDR1 and CDR2 are SGHTA and FQGTGA. The CDR3 DNA reads TGTGCCAGCAGCTTAGAGGGGACGGGTGTAAACGAGCAGTACTTC. It translates to CASSLEGTGVNEQYF.

This clone has a count of ten or more. The chain's CDR3 is CASSLARVGTEAFF. Written as DNA, the CDR3 is TGTGCCAGCAGCTTAGCCAGGGTTGGAACTGAAGCTTTCTTT. J is TRBJ1-1 and V is TRBV7-2; TRBD1 is a possible D gene (5 bases). CDR1 and CDR2 from the germline V gene are SGHTA and FQGNSA. The V and J ends lost 0 bases and 5 bases respectively, with 10 bases between them. The CDR3 loop spans 14 amino acids.

The chain uses TRBV5-5 and TRBJ1-1; D unresolved. Germline CDR1 reads SGHKS; CDR2 reads YYEKEE (reference sequence). The CDR3 totals 13 residues. V shed 2 bases and J shed 0 bases, with 5 bases lying between them. CDR3 region: CASSFDLNTEAFF. The DNA of the CDR3 is TGTGCCAGCAGCTTCGACCTGAACACTGAAGCTTTCTTT.

The chain combines TRBV9 with TRBJ1-5, with 8 positions matching TRBD1. The germline V gene encodes CDR1 SGDLS and CDR2 YYNGEE. This CDR3 spans 15 amino acids. J gave up 2 bases and V 4 bases, and 5 bases lay outside the gene matches. The CDR3 here is CASSFGTGGNQPQHF. CDR3 sequence (DNA): TGTGCCAGCAGCTTCGGGACAGGAGGCAATCAGCCCCAGCATTTT.

This CDR3 is CASSIGNTEAFF. As DNA, the CDR3 is TGTGCCAGTAGTATCGGTAACACTGAAGCTTTCTTT. The gene calls are TRBV19 and TRBJ1-1; D uncertain. The CDR3 has 12 residues. Trimming pared 3 bases from V and 2 bases from J, leaving 4 bases between. The germline gives CDR1 LNHDA, CDR2 SQIVND (reference sequence).

V usage is TRBV4-2 and J usage is TRBJ1-4, with D unclear. V was shortened by 1 base and J by 2 bases, with 11 bases between the two germline ends. The germline gives CDR1 LGHNA, CDR2 YNFKEQ. This CDR3 contains 16 residues. Here the CDR3 reads CASSQGGAETNEKLFF. For the CDR3, the DNA is TGTGCCAGCAGCCAAGGTGGTGCTGAGACTAATGAAAAACTGTTTTTT.

The chain carries TRBV28 and TRBJ2-1; the D is unclear. Germline CDR1 reads MDHEN; CDR2 reads SYDVKM. V was clipped by 5 bases and J by 7 bases, with 12 bases between them. The CDR3 extends over 13 amino acids. As DNA, the CDR3 is TGTGCCAGCAGTCGCTGGGAAAAAAATGAGCAGTTCTTC. Its translation is CASSRWEKNEQFF.

The chain recombines TRBV12-3 or TRBV12-4 with TRBJ2-3, with no clear D. Trimming cost V 1 base and J 3 bases, with 2 bases left between them. The length of the CDR3 is 12 residues. For the CDR3, the DNA is TGTGCCAGCAGTTTAGAGACAGATACGCAGTATTTT. Translating gives CASSLETDTQYF.

The chain links TRBV19 to TRBJ1-1; 10 bases line up with TRBD1. CDR1 and CDR2 from the germline V gene are LNHDA and SQIVND (reference sequence). V lost 8 bases and J lost 3; bases outside the gene matches: 6. There are 14 residues in the CDR3. The DNA of the CDR3 is TGTGCCAGTCTCCCGGGACAGGGGTACACTGAAGCTTTCTTT. It is translated as CASLPGQGYTEAFF.

This clone has just one count. This chain connects TRBV5-1 to TRBJ2-2, with TRBD1 matching over 11 bases. The germline CDR1 and CDR2 sequences are SGHRS and YFSETQ. With 5 bases clipped from V and 7 bases from J, the junction kept 10 bases outside the gene matches. This CDR3 comprises 16 residues. In DNA, the CDR3 is TGCGCCAGCAGAAGGGACGGACAGGGGGCCGGCGGGGAGCTGTTTTTT. Its translation: CASRRDGQGAGGELFF. Together with reference TRBV5-1 and TRBJ2-2, the CDR3 gives the full variable domain: KAGVTQTPRYLIKTRGQQVTLSCSPISGHRSVSWYQQTPGQGLQFLFEYFSETQRNKGNFPGRFSGRQFSNSRSEMNVSTLELGDSALYLCASRRDGQGAGGELFFGEGSRLTVL.

The chain combines TRBV18 with TRBJ2-5, with unresolved D. Germline CDR1 and CDR2: KGHSH and LQKENI. CDR3 length equals 15 residues. V was cut by 8 bases and J by 4 bases, with 20 bases left in between. CDR3 in DNA: TGTGCCAGCACCACTGCTTTGTGGGCACTAGAGACCCAGTACTTC. It encodes CASTTALWALETQYF.

V gene TRBV11-2 combines with J gene TRBJ1-1; D call uncertain. Trimming cost V 5 bases and J 3 bases, with 13 bases left between them. The germline V gene has CDR1 SGHAT and CDR2 FQNNGV. The length of the CDR3 is 14 residues. The CDR3 bases are TGTGCCAGCAGCGGTTTTGGCAGCCACACTGAAGCTTTCTTT. Amino acids: CASSGFGSHTEAFF.

The chain couples TRBV4-2 to TRBJ1-5; 10 bases line up with TRBD1. V shed 4 bases, J shed 1 base, and the junction held 19 bases outside the gene matches. Germline V gene lookup returns CDR1 LGHNA and CDR2 YNFKEQ. The length of the CDR3 is 21 residues. Here the CDR3 reads CASSPHRPGTGVITSNQPQHF. CDR3 bases: TGTGCCAGCAGCCCCCATCGGCCCGGGACAGGGGTTATCACCAGCAATCAGCCCCAGCATTTT.

The chain is built from TRBV15 and TRBJ1-1; D unclear. Trimming took 0 bases from V and 0 from J, leaving 20 bases between them. Germline-derived CDR1 and CDR2 are LNHNV and YYDKDF (reference sequence). CDR3 length equals 19 residues. The CDR3 sequence is CATSRDSLYGLLMNTEAFF. The DNA of the CDR3 is TGTGCCACCAGCAGAGATAGTTTGTATGGACTCCTGATGAACACTGAAGCTTTCTTT.

The chain joins TRBV7-2 to TRBJ2-4; D is possibly TRBD2 (7 bases). Trimming removed 1 base at V and 6 bases at J, with 13 bases between. The germline V gene encodes CDR1 SGHTA and CDR2 FQGNSA. This CDR3 region has 15 residues. CDR3 region: CASSLDGGLGNIQYF. The CDR3 nucleotides read TGTGCCAGCAGCTTAGACGGGGGGCTGGGAAACATTCAGTACTTC.

The V gene is TRBV24-1, the J gene TRBJ2-1; D unresolved. This CDR3 is 15 amino acids long. Trimming took off 3 bases at V and 0 bases at J, with 8 bases between the two ends. Per germline, CDR1 KGHDR and CDR2 SFDVKD. CDR3 nucleotide sequence: TGTGCCACCAGTGATAGAGGACGCTCCTACAATGAGCAGTTCTTC. It is translated as CATSDRGRSYNEQFF.

The gene calls are TRBV6-4 and TRBJ1-6; TRBD1 matches 8 bases. Germline V gene data show CDR1 as MRHNA and CDR2 as SNTAGT. CDR3 length: 14 residues. J was trimmed by 5 bases and V by 5 bases; bases with no gene match: 2. This CDR3 reads CASSQGAHNSPLHF. CDR3 DNA: TGTGCCAGCAGTCAGGGGGCCCATAATTCACCCCTCCACTTT.

The J gene is TRBJ2-2, the V gene TRBV9; D might be TRBD1 (5 bases). V lost 0 bases and J 6 bases, leaving 15 bases between the germline ends. The CDR3 loop spans 16 amino acids. Germline CDR1 is SGDLS and CDR2 is YYNGEE. The CDR3: CASSVVGSLGAGELFF. The CDR3 DNA sequence: TGTGCCAGCAGCGTAGTAGGGTCCCTAGGGGCCGGGGAGCTGTTTTTT. The full variable domain, with the rest looked up from reference TRBV9 and TRBJ2-2, is DSGVTQTPKHLITATGQRVTLRCSPRSGDLSVYWYQQSLDQGLQFLIQYYNGEERAKGNILERFSAQQFPDLHSELNLSSLELGDSALYFCASSVVGSLGAGELFFGEGSRLTVL.

The CDR3 reads CASTADLYTEAFF. CDR3 DNA sequence: TGTGCCAGCACCGCGGATCTCTACACTGAAGCTTTCTTT. This rearrangement joins TRBV5-6 to TRBJ1-1; the D is unclear. The CDR3 totals 13 residues. The germline gives CDR1 SGHDT, CDR2 YYEEEE. The V gene lost 6 bases and the J gene lost 3 bases, with 12 bases spanning the gap. Looking up the rest from reference TRBV5-6 and TRBJ1-1 gives the full variable domain: DAGVTQSPTHLIKTRGQQVTLRCSPKSGHDTVSWYQQALGQGPQFIFQYYEEEERQRGNFPDRFSGHQFPNYSSELNVNALLLGDSALYLCASTADLYTEAFFGQGTRLTVV.